Ten or more counts support the clone carrying this TCR beta chain. The target antigen is unknown. This CDR3 region has 14 residues. Per germline, CDR1 DFQATT and CDR2 SNEGSKA (reference sequence). Trimming pared 0 bases from V and 0 bases from J, leaving 8 bases between. The data are from a study of T cell repertoires in cytomegalovirus infection. Overall study context: Indications came from public TCR beta signatures; they pointed to CMV infection and to a matching HLA type.

TCRdb redid the calling of the reads with MiXCR, one entry per CDR3 protein. The table has 200,000 to 250,000 distinct CDR3 sequences, 22% seen once. Points from the study as a whole: HLA-C-restricted TCR beta clonotypes specific for CMV led the ex vivo response. Adding up the frequency of public TCR beta families identified people who carried CMV plus the relevant HLA.

Sample: CD8+ T cells from PBMCs. The receptor was derived from a human donor in good health (CMV status not recorded). Some clones in this sample may be carry-over from other donors' samples. The chain has TRBV20-1 and TRBJ1-1; D possibly corresponds to TRBD1 (5 bases). In DNA form, the CDR3 reads TGCAGTGCTAGAGATCTGGGACTGAACACTGAAGCTTTCTTT. Its protein product is CSARDLGLNTEAFF.